These T cell receptor beta chains were read from a single sample in a study of STAT5B mutations in CD4+ large granular lymphocyte leukemia. TCRdb keeps only in-frame clones here, not all; method: immunoSEQ multiplex PCR. This table holds thousands of clones, 85% found once. The sample comprised CD4+ T cells from blood buffy coats. The receptors derive from a human donor in good health. Both conserved end residues are part of each CDR3. A D gene is named only where the DNA matches it firmly. Part of the rows lack a size; the others show once, few, many or a class for expanded clones.

CDR3: CASSLGGLNEQFF; DNA: TGTGCCAGCAGCTTAGGGGGTCTTAATGAGCAGTTCTTC; J: TRBJ2-1; length: 13; V: TRBV13; D: -; size: -
CDR3: CASSQVSFGQGEYEQYF; DNA: TGCGCCAGCAGCCAAGTTTCATTCGGACAGGGGGAATACGAGCAGTACTTC; J: TRBJ2-7; length: 17; V: TRBV4-1; D: TRBD1; size: -
CDR3: CASTPVGRAVQPQHF; DNA: TGTGCCAGTACCCCAGTGGGCAGGGCGGTTCAGCCCCAGCATTTT; J: TRBJ1-5; length: 15; V: TRBV19; D: -; size: -
CDR3: CASSSRTSGRSKRTQYF; DNA: TGTGCCAGCAGTTCCCGGACTAGCGGGAGGTCCAAGAGGACCCAGTACTTC; J: TRBJ2-5; length: 17; V: TRBV27; D: TRBD2; size: -
CDR3: CATSRDWGGTYEQYF; DNA: TGTGCCACCAGCAGAGATTGGGGCGGGACCTACGAGCAGTACTTC; J: TRBJ2-7; length: 15; V: TRBV15; D: -; size: once
CDR3: CASSEDTSGSYEQYF; DNA: TGTGCCAGCAGTGAAGATACTAGCGGGTCCTACGAGCAGTACTTC; J: TRBJ2-7; length: 15; V: TRBV6-1; D: TRBD2; size: -
CDR3: CAWSELLSYNEQFF; DNA: TGTGCCTGGAGTGAGCTACTCTCCTACAATGAGCAGTTCTTC; J: TRBJ2-1; length: 14; V: TRBV30; D: -; size: -
CDR3: CASSLYDRGEQYF; DNA: TGTGCCAGCAGTTTATACGACAGAGGGGAGCAGTACTTC; J: TRBJ2-7; length: 13; V: TRBV28; D: -; size: once
CDR3: CASSPVGTGYNEQFF; DNA: TGTGCCAGCTCACCTGTAGGGACAGGGTACAATGAGCAGTTCTTC; J: TRBJ2-1; length: 15; V: TRBV18; D: TRBD1; size: once
CDR3: CATSRWGSGNTGELFF; DNA: TGTGCCACCAGCAGATGGGGCAGTGGGAACACCGGGGAGCTGTTTTTT; J: TRBJ2-2; length: 16; V: TRBV15; D: -; size: -
CDR3: CASSYSQRDSDTQYF; DNA: TGTGCCAGCAGTTACTCTCAGCGGGATTCAGATACGCAGTATTTT; J: TRBJ2-3; length: 15; V: TRBV6-5; D: TRBD2; size: -
CDR3: CASSRGLAGGDEQFF; DNA: TGTGCCAGTAGTAGGGGACTAGCGGGAGGGGATGAGCAGTTCTTC; J: TRBJ2-1; length: 15; V: TRBV19; D: TRBD2; size: -
CDR3: CASSLIVGNEQFF; DNA: TGTGCCAGCAGCTTAATCGTGGGGAATGAGCAGTTCTTC; J: TRBJ2-1; length: 13; V: TRBV7-3; D: -; size: -
CDR3: CASSLFRAPTPLTQYF; DNA: TGTGCCAGCAGTTTATTTCGGGCGCCCACCCCTCTTACGCAGTATTTT; J: TRBJ2-3; length: 16; V: TRBV28; D: -; size: -
CDR3: CASTWDRSYQPQHF; DNA: TGTGCCAGCACCTGGGACAGGAGTTATCAGCCCCAGCATTTT; J: TRBJ1-5; length: 14; V: TRBV28; D: TRBD1; size: -
CDR3: CASSFSGLEQFF; DNA: TGTGCCAGCAGTTTTAGCGGGCTAGAGCAGTTCTTC; J: TRBJ2-1; length: 12; V: TRBV28; D: TRBD2; size: -
CDR3: CASSSAGGAYEQYF; DNA: TGTGCCAGCAGCAGTGCGGGAGGGGCCTACGAGCAGTACTTC; J: TRBJ2-7; length: 14; V: TRBV7-9; D: TRBD2; size: few
CDR3: CAWTADRGSGELFF; DNA: TGTGCCTGGACCGCTGACAGGGGGTCCGGGGAGCTGTTTTTT; J: TRBJ2-2; length: 14; V: TRBV30; D: TRBD1; size: -
CDR3: CASSLGLAGVSSYEQYF; DNA: TGTGCCAGCAGCCTGGGACTAGCGGGAGTGAGCTCCTACGAGCAGTACTTC; J: TRBJ2-7; length: 17; V: TRBV5-6; D: TRBD2; size: -
CDR3: CASSLAEETQYF; DNA: TGTGCCAGCAGCTTAGCGGAAGAGACCCAGTACTTC; J: TRBJ2-5; length: 12; V: TRBV7-9; D: -; size: -
CDR3: CASRAHVGPGELFF; DNA: TGTGCCAGCAGGGCGCATGTAGGCCCCGGGGAGCTGTTTTTT; J: TRBJ2-2; length: 14; V: TRBV2; D: -; size: -
CDR3: CASSQDIAGTLYNEQFF; DNA: TGCGCCAGCAGCCAAGATATCGCGGGTACGCTCTACAATGAGCAGTTCTTC; J: TRBJ2-1; length: 17; V: TRBV4-3; D: -; size: -
CDR3: CASSYRRSGANVLTF; DNA: TGTGCCAGCAGTTACAGGAGGTCTGGGGCCAACGTCCTGACTTTC; J: TRBJ2-6; length: 15; V: TRBV25-1; D: -; size: -
CDR3: CASSQGAGLAHYEQYF; DNA: TGCGCCAGCAGCCAAGGGGCGGGACTAGCGCATTACGAGCAGTACTTC; J: TRBJ2-7; length: 16; V: TRBV4-3; D: TRBD2; size: -
CDR3: CASSDSTNTGELFF; DNA: TGTGCCAGCAGTGACTCGACTAACACCGGGGAGCTGTTTTTT; J: TRBJ2-2; length: 14; V: TRBV6-4; D: -; size: once
CDR3: CASSVLSGANYGYTF; DNA: TGTGCCAGCAGTGTTCTGTCAGGAGCTAACTATGGCTACACCTTC; J: TRBJ1-2; length: 15; V: TRBV2; D: -; size: few
CDR3: CASSLNFGAANEQFF; DNA: TGTGCCAGCAGTTTAAATTTTGGAGCGGCCAATGAGCAGTTCTTC; J: TRBJ2-1; length: 15; V: TRBV28; D: -; size: -
CDR3: CASRSPGTTNTGELFF; DNA: TGTGCCAGCAGATCCCCCGGGACAACTAACACCGGGGAGCTGTTTTTT; J: TRBJ2-2; length: 16; V: TRBV25-1; D: -; size: -
CDR3: CASSLNSRTVYEQYF; DNA: TGTGCCAGCAGCTTAAATTCCCGGACAGTCTACGAGCAGTACTTC; J: TRBJ2-7; length: 15; V: TRBV11-2; D: -; size: -
CDR3: CASSLLEGTEAFF; DNA: TGTGCCAGCAGTTTATTGGAAGGCACTGAAGCTTTCTTT; J: TRBJ1-1; length: 13; V: TRBV28; D: -; size: -
CDR3: CASSESSGTDTQYF; DNA: TGTGCCAGCAGTGAGTCCTCTGGCACAGATACGCAGTATTTT; J: TRBJ2-3; length: 14; V: TRBV6-4; D: -; size: -
CDR3: CASSPGTRNQPQHF; DNA: TGTGCCAGCAGTCCCGGGACACGGAATCAGCCCCAGCATTTT; J: TRBJ1-5; length: 14; V: TRBV6-5; D: -; size: once
CDR3: CASSLGPAGGEQFF; DNA: TGTGCCAGCAGCTTAGGACCAGCGGGAGGTGAGCAGTTCTTC; J: TRBJ2-1; length: 14; V: TRBV13; D: TRBD2; size: -
CDR3: CASSLTSGGNEQFF; DNA: TGTGCCAGCAGTTTAACTAGCGGAGGTAATGAGCAGTTCTTC; J: TRBJ2-1; length: 14; V: TRBV28; D: TRBD2; size: -
CDR3: CAWSSLRGPGSYEQYF; DNA: TGTGCCTGGAGTTCTTTGAGGGGGCCCGGCTCCTACGAGCAGTACTTC; J: TRBJ2-7; length: 16; V: TRBV30; D: TRBD1; size: -
CDR3: CASSNRDRRPYNEQFF; DNA: TGTGCCAGCAGCAATCGGGACAGGAGACCCTACAATGAGCAGTTCTTC; J: TRBJ2-1; length: 16; V: TRBV7-6; D: TRBD1; size: -
CDR3: CASSLGAGPNQPQHF; DNA: TGTGCCAGCAGCTTAGGCGCAGGGCCCAATCAGCCCCAGCATTTT; J: TRBJ1-5; length: 15; V: TRBV11-2; D: -; size: once
CDR3: CASSFYPEQFF; DNA: TGTGCCAGCAGCTTCTATCCTGAGCAGTTCTTC; J: TRBJ2-1; length: 11; V: TRBV7-9; D: -; size: -
CDR3: CASSQVFGGPLNIQYF; DNA: TGCGCCAGCAGCCAAGTGTTTGGGGGTCCGTTAAACATTCAGTACTTC; J: TRBJ2-4; length: 16; V: TRBV4-3; D: -; size: -
CDR3: CASSYSIFYGYTF; DNA: TGTGCCAGCAGTTACTCGATCTTCTATGGCTACACCTTC; J: TRBJ1-2; length: 13; V: TRBV6-5; D: -; size: -
CDR3: CAWSQVNTEAFF; DNA: TGTGCCTGGAGCCAGGTGAACACTGAAGCTTTCTTT; J: TRBJ1-1; length: 12; V: TRBV30; D: -; size: -
CDR3: CASSFGGGNEQFF; DNA: TGTGCCAGCAGCTTCGGGGGCGGCAATGAGCAGTTCTTC; J: TRBJ2-1; length: 13; V: TRBV5-8; D: -; size: -
CDR3: CASSPLPTGVNTEAFF; DNA: TGTGCCAGCAGCCCTCTCCCTACAGGGGTGAACACTGAAGCTTTCTTT; J: TRBJ1-1; length: 16; V: TRBV7-9; D: TRBD1; size: -
CDR3: CAISEPRRGTSNTEAFF; DNA: TGTGCCATCAGTGAGCCCCGCCGTGGGACGTCAAACACTGAAGCTTTCTTT; J: TRBJ1-1; length: 17; V: TRBV10-3; D: -; size: few
CDR3: CASSYGASYEQYF; DNA: TGTGCCAGCAGTTATGGGGCCTCCTACGAGCAGTACTTC; J: TRBJ2-7; length: 13; V: TRBV27; D: -; size: -
CDR3: CASSLVGYNEQFF; DNA: TGCGCCAGCAGCTTGGTGGGTTACAATGAGCAGTTCTTC; J: TRBJ2-1; length: 13; V: TRBV5-1; D: -; size: -
CDR3: CATSRDPSRDKALPGELFF; DNA: TGTGCCACCAGCAGAGACCCATCCCGGGACAAGGCGCTCCCCGGGGAGCTGTTTTTT; J: TRBJ2-2; length: 19; V: TRBV15; D: -; size: -
CDR3: CASSLGGGRRSYNEQFF; DNA: TGTGCCAGCAGTTTAGGGGGCGGGAGGAGGTCCTACAATGAGCAGTTCTTC; J: TRBJ2-1; length: 17; V: TRBV27; D: TRBD2; size: -
CDR3: CASSPGSHFYLSGYTF; DNA: TGTGCCAGCAGTCCCGGGAGCCACTTCTACCTTTCGGGCTACACCTTC; J: TRBJ1-2; length: 16; V: TRBV28; D: -; size: -
CDR3: CASRPANEKLFF; DNA: TGTGCCAGCAGGCCCGCAAATGAAAAACTGTTTTTT; J: TRBJ1-4; length: 12; V: TRBV7-9; D: -; size: -
CDR3: CATSFRDRGDTEAFF; DNA: TGTGCCACCAGCTTTCGGGACAGGGGTGATACTGAAGCTTTCTTT; J: TRBJ1-1; length: 15; V: TRBV15; D: TRBD1; size: -
CDR3: CASSLGTYTEAFF; DNA: TGTGCCAGCAGTTTAGGGACATACACTGAAGCTTTCTTT; J: TRBJ1-1; length: 13; V: TRBV27; D: -; size: -
CDR3: CASSYVATGELFF; DNA: TGTGCCAGCAGTTATGTAGCAACCGGGGAGCTGTTTTTT; J: TRBJ2-2; length: 13; V: TRBV6-5; D: -; size: -
CDR3: CASSLVGEGPSQETQYF; DNA: TGTGCCAGCAGCTTAGTTGGGGAGGGGCCCTCGCAAGAGACCCAGTACTTC; J: TRBJ2-5; length: 17; V: TRBV7-2; D: TRBD2; size: -
CDR3: CASSLEGQGTDTQYF; DNA: TGCGCCAGCAGCTTGGAAGGACAGGGCACAGATACGCAGTATTTT; J: TRBJ2-3; length: 15; V: TRBV5-1; D: TRBD1; size: -